The present T cell receptor beta chain was sequenced within a study of blood T cell repertoires in COVID-19. Overall study: The samples span acute and convalescent COVID-19 from the United States, Italy and Spain.

Source study methods: Reference gene primer amplification in the assay estimated nucleated cell counts. Profiling relied on immunoSEQ multiplex PCR, and the TCRdb table lists in-frame clones only, not all of them. The DNA gave D and trimming, while V, J and clone size come from that table. The repertoire has 150,000 to 200,000 clones, 70% to 90% of them found once; the top ten carry 15% to 20%. Seattle participants joined during active infection and were tracked over time. V shed 5 bases and J shed 4 bases, with 9 bases lying between them. The CDR3 runs 13 residues. The sequence came from a person aged 65 to 79 with COVID-19, enrolled during active disease. The J gene is TRBJ1-3, the V gene TRBV12-3 or TRBV12-4; no firm D call. Material: peripheral blood. This chain's CDR3 is CASSIGLGNTIYF. The CDR3 DNA reads TGTGCCAGCAGTATTGGCTTAGGAAACACCATATATTTT.